Below, one T cell receptor beta chain is given with its context. The target antigen is unknown. V was trimmed by 10 bases and J by 4 bases, leaving 25 bases between them. This CDR3 is 16 amino acids long. CDR1 and CDR2 (germline): LNHDA, SQIVND (reference sequence). The data were obtained in a study of T cell responses to AZD1222 COVID-19 vaccine. Regarding the study as a whole: Repertoires were obtained only post-peak T cell response.

The method was immunoSEQ multiplex PCR; TCRdb's version includes in-frame clones alone and lacks a portion of them. The sample includes hundreds of thousands of clones, roughly 91% of them seen just once. Sample: peripheral blood, taken on day 0 of MenACWY control vaccination. This rearrangement joins TRBV19 to TRBJ1-2; D may be TRBD1 (5 bases). The origin of this receptor is an adult in good health. The CDR3 region is CATTQPLSGARYGYTF. The CDR3 nucleotides read TGTGCCACCACTCAACCCCTCTCCGGGGCCCGCTATGGCTACACCTTC.